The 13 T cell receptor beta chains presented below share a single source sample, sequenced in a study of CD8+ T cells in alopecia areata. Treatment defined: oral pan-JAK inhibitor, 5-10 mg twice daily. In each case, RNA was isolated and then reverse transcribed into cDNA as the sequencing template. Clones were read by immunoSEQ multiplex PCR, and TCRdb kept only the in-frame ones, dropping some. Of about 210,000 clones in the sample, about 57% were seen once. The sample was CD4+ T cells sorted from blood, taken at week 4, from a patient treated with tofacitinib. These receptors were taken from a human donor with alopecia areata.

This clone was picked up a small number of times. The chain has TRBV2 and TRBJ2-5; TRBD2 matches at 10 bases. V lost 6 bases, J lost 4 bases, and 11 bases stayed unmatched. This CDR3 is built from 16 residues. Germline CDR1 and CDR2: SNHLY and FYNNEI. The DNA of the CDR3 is TGTGCCAGCAGCGCAGGGCAGCGGGGGGGCCGAGAGACCCAGTACTTC. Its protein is CASSAGQRGGRETQYF.

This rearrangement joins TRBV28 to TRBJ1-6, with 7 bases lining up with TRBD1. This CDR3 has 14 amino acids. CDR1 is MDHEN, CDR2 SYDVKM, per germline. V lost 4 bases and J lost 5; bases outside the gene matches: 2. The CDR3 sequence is CASSSGQDNSPLHF. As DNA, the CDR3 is TGTGCCAGCAGTTCCGGACAGGATAATTCACCCCTCCACTTT.

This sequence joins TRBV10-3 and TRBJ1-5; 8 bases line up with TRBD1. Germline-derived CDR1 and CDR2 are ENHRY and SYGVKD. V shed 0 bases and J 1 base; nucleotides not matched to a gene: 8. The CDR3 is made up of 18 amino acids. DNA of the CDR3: TGTGCCATCAGTGAGTCCGGACAGGGATCGGGGAGCAATCAGCCCCAGCATTTT. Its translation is CAISESGQGSGSNQPQHF.

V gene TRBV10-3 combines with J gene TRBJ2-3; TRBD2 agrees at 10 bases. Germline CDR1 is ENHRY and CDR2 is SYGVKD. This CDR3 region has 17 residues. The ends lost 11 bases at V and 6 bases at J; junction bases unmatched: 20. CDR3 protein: CASQGPGALAGPDTQYF. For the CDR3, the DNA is TGTGCCTCCCAAGGCCCCGGCGCACTAGCGGGACCGGATACGCAGTATTTT.

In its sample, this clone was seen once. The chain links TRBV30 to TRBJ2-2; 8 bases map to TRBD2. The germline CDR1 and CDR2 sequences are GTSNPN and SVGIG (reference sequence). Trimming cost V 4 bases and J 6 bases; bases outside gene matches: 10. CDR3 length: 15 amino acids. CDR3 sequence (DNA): TGTGCCTGGAAACGGGGGGGTAAGGTCCCCGGGGAGCTGTTTTTT. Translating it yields CAWKRGGKVPGELFF.

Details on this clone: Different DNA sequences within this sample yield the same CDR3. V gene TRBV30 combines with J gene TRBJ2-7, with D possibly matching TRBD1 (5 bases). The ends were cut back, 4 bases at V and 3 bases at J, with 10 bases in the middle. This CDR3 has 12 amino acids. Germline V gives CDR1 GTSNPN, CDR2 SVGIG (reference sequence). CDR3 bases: TGTGCCTGGAATAGGGGTAGCTACGAGCAGTACTTC. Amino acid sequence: CAWNRGSYEQYF.

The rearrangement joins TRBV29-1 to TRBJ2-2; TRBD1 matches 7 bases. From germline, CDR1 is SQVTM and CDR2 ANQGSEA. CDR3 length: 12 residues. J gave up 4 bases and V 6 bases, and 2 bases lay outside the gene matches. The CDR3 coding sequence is TGCAGCGTGGGGGACAGCACCGGGGAGCTGTTTTTT. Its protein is CSVGDSTGELFF.

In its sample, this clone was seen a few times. CDR3 sequence reads: CASSISLNYGYTF. The CDR3, as DNA: TGTGCCAGTAGTATTTCCCTTAACTATGGCTACACCTTC. The V call is TRBV19, the J call TRBJ1-2; no clear D gene. Trimming took off 3 bases at V and 1 base at J, with 6 bases between the two ends. Germline CDR1 and CDR2: LNHDA and SQIVND (reference sequence). The CDR3 has 13 amino acids.

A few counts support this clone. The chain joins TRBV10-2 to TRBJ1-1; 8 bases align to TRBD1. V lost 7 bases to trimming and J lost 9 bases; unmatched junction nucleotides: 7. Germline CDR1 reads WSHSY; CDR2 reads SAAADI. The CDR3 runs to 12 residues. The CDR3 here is CASTPGQGQAFF. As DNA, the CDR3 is TGCGCCAGCACCCCAGGACAGGGACAAGCTTTCTTT.

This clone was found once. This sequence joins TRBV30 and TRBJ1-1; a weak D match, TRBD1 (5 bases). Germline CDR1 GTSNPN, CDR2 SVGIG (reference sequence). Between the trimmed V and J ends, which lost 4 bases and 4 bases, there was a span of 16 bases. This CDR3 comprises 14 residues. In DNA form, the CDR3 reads TGTGCCTGGACCTTACAGGTGGGGGGCACTGAAGCTTTCTTT. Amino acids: CAWTLQVGGTEAFF.

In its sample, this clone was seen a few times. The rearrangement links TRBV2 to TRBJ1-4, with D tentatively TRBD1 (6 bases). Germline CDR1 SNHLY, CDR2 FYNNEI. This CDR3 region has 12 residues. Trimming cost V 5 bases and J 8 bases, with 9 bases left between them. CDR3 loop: CASSSRGEKLFF. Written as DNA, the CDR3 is TGTGCCAGCAGTTCTAGGGGGGAAAAACTGTTTTTT.

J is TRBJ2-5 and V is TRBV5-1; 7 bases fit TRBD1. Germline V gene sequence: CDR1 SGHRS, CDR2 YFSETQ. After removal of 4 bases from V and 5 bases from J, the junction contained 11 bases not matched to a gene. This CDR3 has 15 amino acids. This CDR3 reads CASSLTGTDEETQYF. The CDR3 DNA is TGCGCCAGCAGCCTCACCGGGACAGATGAGGAGACCCAGTACTTC.

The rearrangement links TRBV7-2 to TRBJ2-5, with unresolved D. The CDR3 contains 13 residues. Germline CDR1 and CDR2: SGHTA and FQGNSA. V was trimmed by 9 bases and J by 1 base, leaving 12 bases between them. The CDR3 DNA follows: TGTGCCAGGGGGTGGCTGATCCAAGAGACCCAGTACTTC. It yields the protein CARGWLIQETQYF.